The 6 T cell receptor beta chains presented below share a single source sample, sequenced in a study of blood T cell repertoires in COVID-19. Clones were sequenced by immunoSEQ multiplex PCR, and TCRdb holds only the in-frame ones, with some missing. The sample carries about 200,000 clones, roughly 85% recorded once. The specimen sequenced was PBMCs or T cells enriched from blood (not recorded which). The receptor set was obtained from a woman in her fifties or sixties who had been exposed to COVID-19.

Here the CDR3 reads CASSTQRGQNYSGNTIYF. The CDR3 coding sequence is TGTGCCAGTAGTACACAACGGGGACAGAACTACTCTGGAAACACCATATATTTT. This chain joins TRBV19 and TRBJ1-3; 7 nucleotides agree with TRBD1. The V gene's germline CDR1 is LNHDA and CDR2 SQIVND (reference sequence). The CDR3 spans 18 residues. The V segment lost 4 bases and the J segment 0 bases; nucleotides outside the gene matches: 12.

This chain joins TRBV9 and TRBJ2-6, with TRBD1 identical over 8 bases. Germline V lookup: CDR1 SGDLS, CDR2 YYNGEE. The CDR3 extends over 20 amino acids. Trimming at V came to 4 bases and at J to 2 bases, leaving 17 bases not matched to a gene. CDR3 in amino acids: CASSHPSGRGLSPGANVLTF. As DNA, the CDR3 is TGTGCCAGCAGCCACCCCTCCGGCAGGGGGCTCAGTCCTGGGGCCAACGTCCTGACTTTC.

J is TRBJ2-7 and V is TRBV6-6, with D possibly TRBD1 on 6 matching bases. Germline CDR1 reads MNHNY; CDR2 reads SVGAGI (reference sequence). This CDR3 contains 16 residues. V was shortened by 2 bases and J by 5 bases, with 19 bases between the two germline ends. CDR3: CASSYEIGTITHEQYF. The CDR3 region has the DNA TGTGCCAGCAGTTACGAAATAGGGACAATCACCCACGAGCAGTACTTC.

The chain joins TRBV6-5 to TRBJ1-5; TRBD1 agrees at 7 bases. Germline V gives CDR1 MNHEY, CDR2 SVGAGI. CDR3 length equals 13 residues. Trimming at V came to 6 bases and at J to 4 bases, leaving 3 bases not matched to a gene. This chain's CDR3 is CASSRQGNQPQHF. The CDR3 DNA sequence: TGTGCCAGCAGCCGACAGGGTAATCAGCCCCAGCATTTT.

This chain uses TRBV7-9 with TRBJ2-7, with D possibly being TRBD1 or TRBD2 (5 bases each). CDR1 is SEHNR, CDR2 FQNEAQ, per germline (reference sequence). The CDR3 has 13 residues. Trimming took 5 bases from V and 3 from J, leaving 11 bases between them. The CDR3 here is CASSRGRGYEQYF. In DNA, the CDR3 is TGTGCCAGCAGCAGGGGACGGGGCTACGAGCAGTACTTC.

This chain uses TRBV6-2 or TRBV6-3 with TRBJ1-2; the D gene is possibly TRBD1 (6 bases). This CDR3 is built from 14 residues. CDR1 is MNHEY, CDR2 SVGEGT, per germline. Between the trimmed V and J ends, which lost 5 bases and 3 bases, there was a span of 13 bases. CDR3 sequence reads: CASSAQGKDYGYTF. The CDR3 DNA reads TGTGCCAGCAGTGCACAGGGCAAGGACTATGGCTACACCTTC.